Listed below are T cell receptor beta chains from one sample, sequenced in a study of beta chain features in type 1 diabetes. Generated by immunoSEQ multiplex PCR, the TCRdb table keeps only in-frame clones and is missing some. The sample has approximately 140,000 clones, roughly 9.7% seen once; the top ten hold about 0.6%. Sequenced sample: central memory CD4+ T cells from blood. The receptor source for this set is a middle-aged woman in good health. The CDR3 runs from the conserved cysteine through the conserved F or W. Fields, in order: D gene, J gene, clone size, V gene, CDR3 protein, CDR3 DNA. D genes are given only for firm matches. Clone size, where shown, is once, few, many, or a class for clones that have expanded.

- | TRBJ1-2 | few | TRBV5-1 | CASSLEATPRINYGYTF | TGCGCCAGCAGCTTGGAAGCCACACCCAGGATAAACTATGGCTACACCTTC
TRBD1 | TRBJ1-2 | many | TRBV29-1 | CSAADRGNGYTF | TGCAGCGCTGCGGACAGGGGCAATGGCTACACCTTC
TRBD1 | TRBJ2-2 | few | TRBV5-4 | CASSTPGQLTTGELFF | TGTGCCAGCAGCACACCGGGACAGCTGACCACCGGGGAGCTGTTTTTT
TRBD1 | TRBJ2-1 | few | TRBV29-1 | CSVPTGTGRGEQFF | TGCAGCGTTCCGACCGGGACAGGGCGTGGGGAGCAGTTCTTC
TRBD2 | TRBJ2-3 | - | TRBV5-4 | CASSSGGRTDTQYF | TGTGCCAGCAGCTCGGGGGGGCGTACAGATACGCAGTATTTT
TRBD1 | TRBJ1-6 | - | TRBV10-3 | CAIRPGTDRSPLHF | TGTGCCATCAGACCCGGGACAGATCGTTCACCCCTCCACTTT
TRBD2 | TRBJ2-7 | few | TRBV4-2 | CASSQISGDSYEQYF | TGTGCCAGCAGCCAGATTAGCGGGGACTCCTACGAGCAGTACTTC
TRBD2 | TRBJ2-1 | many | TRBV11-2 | CASSLQRGSHEQFF | TGTGCCAGCAGCCTTCAGCGGGGTTCCCATGAGCAGTTCTTC
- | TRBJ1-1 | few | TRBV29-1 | CSVSYRGTEAFF | TGCAGCGTGAGTTACCGAGGAACTGAAGCTTTCTTT
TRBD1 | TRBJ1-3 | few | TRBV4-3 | CASSRHRGNSGNTIYF | TGCGCCAGCAGCCGCCACAGGGGCAACTCTGGAAACACCATATATTTT